This TCR beta chain was observed in a study of T cells in Graves' hyperthyroidism and ophthalmopathy. TCR beta CDR3 region amplification was performed from RNA transcripts. First-round RT-PCR of the TCR CDR3 relied on the HTBI primer set. TCRdb passed the multiplex PCR reads through MiXCR, listing each CDR3 protein once. The sample yields 450,000 to 700,000 distinct CDR3 sequences, around 45% seen once. A word on this clonotype: Its antigen is currently unknown.

General observations from the study: Blood also contained most expanded thyroid clonotypes above 0.001.

Graves' hyperthyroidism without ophthalmopathy progression within 18 months was termed stable. Patients aged 18 to 65 had newly diagnosed hyperthyroidism lasting under 2 months. Each diagnosis drew on symptoms, thyroxine, TRAb, thyroid ultrasound and orbital computed tomography findings. This CDR3 is built from 13 residues. V dropped 1 base and J dropped 11 bases, with 12 bases sitting between them. This chain connects TRBV12-3 or TRBV12-4 to TRBJ1-5; D remains unclear. This TCR derives from a woman aged 18-30 years with Graves' hyperthyroidism. Specimen: peripheral blood or thyroid tissue (not recorded which). The chain's CDR3 is CASSLGPQATQHF. DNA for the CDR3: TGTGCCAGCAGTTTAGGCCCCCAGGCGACCCAGCATTTT.